This entry describes one TCR beta chain. What it binds is not known. PCR primers comprised 60 Vbeta and 13 Jbeta primers. Here immunoSEQ multiplex PCR was the method, and the copy in TCRdb shows in-frame clones only, minus some. This repertoire includes about 130,000 clones. V was clipped by 6 bases and J by 6 bases, with 21 bases between them. CDR1 and CDR2 (germline): MNHNY, SVGAGI (reference sequence). CDR3 size: 16 residues. This sample is part of a study of cytomegalovirus exposure and HLA in healthy donors. Findings and limits, study-wide: Among the most significant clusters, several appeared linked to common viral pathogens in a later analysis.

The sequence came from a man between 18 and 29 years old in good health and CMV-seronegative. The rearrangement links TRBV6-6 to TRBJ1-5; D is undetermined. Sequenced material: PBMCs. CDR3 amino acids: CASRNPDTEEGQPQHF. The CDR3 DNA follows: TGTGCCAGCAGAAACCCCGACACGGAAGAAGGTCAGCCCCAGCATTTT.